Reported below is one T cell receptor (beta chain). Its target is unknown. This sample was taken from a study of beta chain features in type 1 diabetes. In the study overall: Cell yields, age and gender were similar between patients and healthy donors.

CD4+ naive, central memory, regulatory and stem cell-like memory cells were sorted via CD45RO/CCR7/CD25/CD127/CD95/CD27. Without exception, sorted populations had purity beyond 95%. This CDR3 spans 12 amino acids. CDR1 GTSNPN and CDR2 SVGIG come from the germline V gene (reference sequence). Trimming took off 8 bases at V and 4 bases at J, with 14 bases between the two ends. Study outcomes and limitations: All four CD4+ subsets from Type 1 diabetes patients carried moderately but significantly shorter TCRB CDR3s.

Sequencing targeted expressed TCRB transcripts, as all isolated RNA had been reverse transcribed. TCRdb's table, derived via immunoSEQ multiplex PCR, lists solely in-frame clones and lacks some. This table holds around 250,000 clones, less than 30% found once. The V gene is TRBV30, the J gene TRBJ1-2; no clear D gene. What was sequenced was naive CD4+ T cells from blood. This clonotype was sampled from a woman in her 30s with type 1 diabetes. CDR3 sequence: CAGLHSGYGYTF. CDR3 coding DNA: TGTGCCGGCCTCCATAGCGGCTATGGCTACACCTTC.